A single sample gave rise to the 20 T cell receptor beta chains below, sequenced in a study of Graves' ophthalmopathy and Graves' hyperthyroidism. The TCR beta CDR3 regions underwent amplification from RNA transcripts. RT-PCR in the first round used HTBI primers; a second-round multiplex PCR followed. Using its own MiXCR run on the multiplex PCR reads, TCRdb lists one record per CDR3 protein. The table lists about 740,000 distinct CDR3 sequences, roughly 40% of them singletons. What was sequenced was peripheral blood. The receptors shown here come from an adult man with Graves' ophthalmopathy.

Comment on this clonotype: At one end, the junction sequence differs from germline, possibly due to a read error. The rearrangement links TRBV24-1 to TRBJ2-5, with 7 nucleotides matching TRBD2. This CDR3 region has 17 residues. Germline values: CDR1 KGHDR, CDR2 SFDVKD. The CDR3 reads CATSDHDRASGLETHYF. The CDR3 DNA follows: TGTGCCACCAGTGATCACGATAGGGCTAGCGGACTGGAGACCCATTACTTC.

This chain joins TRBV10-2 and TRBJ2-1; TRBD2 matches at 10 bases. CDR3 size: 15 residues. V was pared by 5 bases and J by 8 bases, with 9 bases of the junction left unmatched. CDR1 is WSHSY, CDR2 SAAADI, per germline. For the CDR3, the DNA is TGCGCCAGCAGTAGCGGGGGGGCTAGTTTCTATGAGCAGTTCTTC. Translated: CASSSGGASFYEQFF.

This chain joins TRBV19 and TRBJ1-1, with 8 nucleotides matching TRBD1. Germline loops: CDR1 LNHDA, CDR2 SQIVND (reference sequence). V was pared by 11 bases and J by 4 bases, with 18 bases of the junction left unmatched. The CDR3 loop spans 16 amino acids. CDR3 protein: CAGSATGAGGTTEAFF. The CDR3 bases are TGTGCCGGCAGTGCGACAGGGGCTGGGGGGACCACTGAAGCTTTCTTT.

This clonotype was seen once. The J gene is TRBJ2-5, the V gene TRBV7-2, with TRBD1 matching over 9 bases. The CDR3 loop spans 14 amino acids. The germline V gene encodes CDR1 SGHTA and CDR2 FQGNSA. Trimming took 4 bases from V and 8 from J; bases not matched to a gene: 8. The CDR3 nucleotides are TGTGCCAGCAGCTCAGATAGACAGGGGGATACCCAGTACTTC. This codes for CASSSDRQGDTQYF. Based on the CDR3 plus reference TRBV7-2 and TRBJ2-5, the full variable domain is GAGVSQSPSNKVTEKGKDVELRCDPISGHTALYWYRQSLGQGLEFLIYFQGNSAPDKSGLPSDRFSAERTGGSVSTLTIQRTQQEDSAVYLCASSSDRQGDTQYFGPGTRLLVL.

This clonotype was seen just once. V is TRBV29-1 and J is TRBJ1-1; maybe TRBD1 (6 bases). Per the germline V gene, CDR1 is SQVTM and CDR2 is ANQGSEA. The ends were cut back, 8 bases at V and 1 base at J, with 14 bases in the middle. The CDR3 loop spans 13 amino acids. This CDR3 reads CSPSTGQNTEAFF. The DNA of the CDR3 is TGCAGCCCCTCTACGGGACAGAACACTGAAGCTTTCTTT.

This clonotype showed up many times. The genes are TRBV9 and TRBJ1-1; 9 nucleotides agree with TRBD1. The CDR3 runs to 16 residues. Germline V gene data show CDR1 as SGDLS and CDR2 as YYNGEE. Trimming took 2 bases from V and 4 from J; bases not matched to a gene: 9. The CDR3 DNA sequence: TGTGCCAGCAGCGTGGGTCTCGGACAGGGGAGCACTGAAGCTTTCTTT. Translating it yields CASSVGLGQGSTEAFF.

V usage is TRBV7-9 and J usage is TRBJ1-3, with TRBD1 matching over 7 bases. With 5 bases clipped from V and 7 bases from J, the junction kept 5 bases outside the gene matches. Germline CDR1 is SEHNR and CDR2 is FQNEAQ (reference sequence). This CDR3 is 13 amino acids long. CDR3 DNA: TGTGCCAGCAGCCAGGACAGGCAGAACACCATATATTTT. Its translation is CASSQDRQNTIYF.

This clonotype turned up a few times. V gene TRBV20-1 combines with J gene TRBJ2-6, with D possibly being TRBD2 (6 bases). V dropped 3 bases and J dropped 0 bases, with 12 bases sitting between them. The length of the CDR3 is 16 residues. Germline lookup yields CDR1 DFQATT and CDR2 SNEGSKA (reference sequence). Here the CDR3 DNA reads TGCAGTGCTAGCTCTAGGCGGGACTCTGGGGCCAACGTCCTGACTTTC. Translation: CSASSRRDSGANVLTF.

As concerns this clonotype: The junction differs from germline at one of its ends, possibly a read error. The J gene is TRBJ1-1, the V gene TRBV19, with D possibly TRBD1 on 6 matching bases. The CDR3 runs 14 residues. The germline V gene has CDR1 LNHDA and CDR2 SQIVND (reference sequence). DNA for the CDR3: TGTGCCAGTAGGAGCATTGACAGGAACACTGAAGTTCTCTTT. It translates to CASRSIDRNTEVLF.

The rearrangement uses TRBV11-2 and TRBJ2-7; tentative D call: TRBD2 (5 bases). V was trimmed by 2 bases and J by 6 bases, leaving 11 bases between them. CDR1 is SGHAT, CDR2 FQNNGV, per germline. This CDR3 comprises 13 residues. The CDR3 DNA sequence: TGTGCCAGCAGCTTATTAGCGACGGCCGAGCAGTACTTC. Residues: CASSLLATAEQYF.

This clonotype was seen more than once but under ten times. CDR3 protein: CASSYSTGEQETQYF. The CDR3 nucleotides read TGTGCCAGCAGTTACTCGACAGGGGAGCAAGAGACCCAGTACTTC. The chain has TRBV6-6 and TRBJ2-5, with 8 bases lining up with TRBD1. V shed 0 bases and J 2 bases; nucleotides not matched to a gene: 2. This CDR3 is 15 amino acids long. Germline CDR1 is MNHNY and CDR2 is SVGAGI (reference sequence).

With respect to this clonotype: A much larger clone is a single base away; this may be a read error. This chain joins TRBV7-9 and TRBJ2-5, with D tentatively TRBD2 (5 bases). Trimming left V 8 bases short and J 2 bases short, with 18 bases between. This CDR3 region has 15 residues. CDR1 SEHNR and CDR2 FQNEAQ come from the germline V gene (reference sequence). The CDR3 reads CASGVEGRIQETQYF. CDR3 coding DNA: TGTGCCAGCGGCGTAGAGGGCAGGATACAAGAGACCCAGTACTTC. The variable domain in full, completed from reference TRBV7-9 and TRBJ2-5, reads DTGVSQNPRHKITKRGQNVTFRCDPISEHNRLYWYRQTLGQGPEFLTYFQNEAQLEKSRLLSDRFSAERPKGSFSTLEIQRTEQGDSAMYLCASGVEGRIQETQYFGPGTRLLVL.

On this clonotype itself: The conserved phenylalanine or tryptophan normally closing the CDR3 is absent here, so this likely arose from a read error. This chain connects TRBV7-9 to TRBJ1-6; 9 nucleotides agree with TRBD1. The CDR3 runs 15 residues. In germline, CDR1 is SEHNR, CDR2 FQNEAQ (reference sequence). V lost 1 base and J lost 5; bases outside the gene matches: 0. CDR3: CASSLGDRDNSPLHL. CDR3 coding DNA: TGTGCCAGCAGCTTAGGGGACAGGGATAATTCACCCCTCCACCTT.

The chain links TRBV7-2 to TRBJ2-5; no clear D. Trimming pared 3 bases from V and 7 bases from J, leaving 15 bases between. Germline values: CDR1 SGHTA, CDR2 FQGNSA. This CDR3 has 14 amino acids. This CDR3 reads CASSLETRPGTQYF. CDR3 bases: TGTGCCAGCAGCTTGGAAACTCGCCCTGGGACCCAGTACTTC.

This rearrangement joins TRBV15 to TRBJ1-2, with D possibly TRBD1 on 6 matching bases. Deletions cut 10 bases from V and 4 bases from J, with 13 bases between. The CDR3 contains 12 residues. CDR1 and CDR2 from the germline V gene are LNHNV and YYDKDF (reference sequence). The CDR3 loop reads CAIPGHRYGYTF. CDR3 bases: TGTGCCATCCCGGGACACCGCTATGGCTACACCTTC.

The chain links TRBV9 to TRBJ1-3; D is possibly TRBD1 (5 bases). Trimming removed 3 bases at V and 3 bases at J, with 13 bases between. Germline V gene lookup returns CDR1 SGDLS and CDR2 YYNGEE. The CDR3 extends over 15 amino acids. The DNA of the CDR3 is TGTGCCAGCAGCGCGGTGCTGGGGCTTGGAAACACCATATATTTT. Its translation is CASSAVLGLGNTIYF.

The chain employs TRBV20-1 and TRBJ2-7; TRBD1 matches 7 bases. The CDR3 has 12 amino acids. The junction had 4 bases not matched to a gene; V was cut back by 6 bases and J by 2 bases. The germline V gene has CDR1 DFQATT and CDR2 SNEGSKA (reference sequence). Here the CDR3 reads CSATGTAYEQYF. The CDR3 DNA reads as TGCAGTGCAACCGGGACAGCCTACGAGCAGTACTTC.

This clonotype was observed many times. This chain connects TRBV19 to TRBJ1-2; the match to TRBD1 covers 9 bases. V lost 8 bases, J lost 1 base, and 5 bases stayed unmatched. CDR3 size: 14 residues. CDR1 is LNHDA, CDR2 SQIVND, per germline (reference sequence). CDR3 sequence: CASVPGQGNYGYTF. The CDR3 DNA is TGTGCCAGTGTACCGGGACAGGGTAACTATGGCTACACCTTC.

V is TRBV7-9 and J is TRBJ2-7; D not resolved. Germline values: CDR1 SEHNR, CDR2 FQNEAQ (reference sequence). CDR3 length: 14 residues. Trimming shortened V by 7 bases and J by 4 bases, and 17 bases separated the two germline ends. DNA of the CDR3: TGTGCCAGCACGACCTCGGCGGCCATTTACGAGCAGTACTTC. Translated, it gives CASTTSAAIYEQYF.

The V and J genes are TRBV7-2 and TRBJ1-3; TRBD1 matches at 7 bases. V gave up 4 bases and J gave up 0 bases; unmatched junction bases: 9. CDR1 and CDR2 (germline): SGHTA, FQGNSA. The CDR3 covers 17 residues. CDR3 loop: CASSSRRQGNSGNTIYF. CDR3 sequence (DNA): TGTGCCAGCAGCTCTCGGAGACAGGGAAACTCTGGAAACACCATATATTTT.